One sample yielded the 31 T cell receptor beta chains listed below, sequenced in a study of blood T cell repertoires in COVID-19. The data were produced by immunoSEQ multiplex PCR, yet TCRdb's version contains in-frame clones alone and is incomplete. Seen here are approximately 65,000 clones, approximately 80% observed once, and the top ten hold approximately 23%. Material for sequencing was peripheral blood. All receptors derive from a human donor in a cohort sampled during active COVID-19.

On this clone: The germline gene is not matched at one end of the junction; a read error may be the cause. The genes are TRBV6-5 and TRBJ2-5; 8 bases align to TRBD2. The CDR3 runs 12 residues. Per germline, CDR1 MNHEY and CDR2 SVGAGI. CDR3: CTRGGRSETQYF. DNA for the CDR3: TGCACCCGGGGGGGGAGGTCAGAGACCCAGTACTTC.

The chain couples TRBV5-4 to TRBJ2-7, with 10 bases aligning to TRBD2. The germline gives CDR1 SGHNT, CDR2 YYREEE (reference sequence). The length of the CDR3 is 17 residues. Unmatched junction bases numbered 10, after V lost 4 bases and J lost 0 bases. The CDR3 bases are TGTGCCAGCAGCCGCGGGACTAGCGTTCCCAGCTCCTACGAGCAGTACTTC. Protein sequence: CASSRGTSVPSSYEQYF.

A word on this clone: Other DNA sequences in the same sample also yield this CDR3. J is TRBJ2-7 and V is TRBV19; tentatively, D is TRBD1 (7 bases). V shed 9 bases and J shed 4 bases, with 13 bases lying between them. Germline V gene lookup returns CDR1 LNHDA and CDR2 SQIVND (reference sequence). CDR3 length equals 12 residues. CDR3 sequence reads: CASGGTEYEQYF. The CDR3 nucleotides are TGTGCCAGCGGAGGGACAGAGTACGAGCAGTACTTC. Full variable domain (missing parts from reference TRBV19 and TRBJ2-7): DGGITQSPKYLFRKEGQNVTLSCEQNLNHDAMYWYRQDPGQGLRLIYYSQIVNDFQKGDIAEGYSVSREKKESFPLTVTSAQKNPTAFYLCASGGTEYEQYFGPGTRLTVT.

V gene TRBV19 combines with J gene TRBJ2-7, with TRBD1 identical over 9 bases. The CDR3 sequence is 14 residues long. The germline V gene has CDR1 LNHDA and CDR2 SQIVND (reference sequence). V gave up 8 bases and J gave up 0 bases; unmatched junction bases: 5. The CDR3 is CASLGQGYSYEQYF. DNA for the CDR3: TGTGCCAGTTTAGGACAGGGGTACTCCTACGAGCAGTACTTC.

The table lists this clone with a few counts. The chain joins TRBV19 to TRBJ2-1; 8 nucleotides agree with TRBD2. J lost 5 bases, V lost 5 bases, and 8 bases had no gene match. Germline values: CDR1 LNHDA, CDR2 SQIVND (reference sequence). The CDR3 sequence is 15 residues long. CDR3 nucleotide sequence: TGTGCCAGTAGTCGTCGGGAGGGCCGGGACAATGAGCAGTTCTTC. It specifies CASSRREGRDNEQFF. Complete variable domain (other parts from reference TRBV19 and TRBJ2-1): DGGITQSPKYLFRKEGQNVTLSCEQNLNHDAMYWYRQDPGQGLRLIYYSQIVNDFQKGDIAEGYSVSREKKESFPLTVTSAQKNPTAFYLCASSRREGRDNEQFFGPGTRLTVL.

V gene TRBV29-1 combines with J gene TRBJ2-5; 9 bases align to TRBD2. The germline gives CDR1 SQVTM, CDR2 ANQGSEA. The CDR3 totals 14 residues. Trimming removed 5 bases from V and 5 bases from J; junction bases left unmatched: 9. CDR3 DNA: TGCAGCGTTTCGGCTAGCGGGATAGTTGAGACCCAGTACTTC. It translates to CSVSASGIVETQYF.

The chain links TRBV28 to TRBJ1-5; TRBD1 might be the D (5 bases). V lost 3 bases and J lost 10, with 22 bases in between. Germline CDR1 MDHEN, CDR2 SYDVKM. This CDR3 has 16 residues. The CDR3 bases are TGTGCCAGCAGTTTGTCAGGTGGGGCAGGGCAATCCCCCCAGCATTTT. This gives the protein CASSLSGGAGQSPQHF.

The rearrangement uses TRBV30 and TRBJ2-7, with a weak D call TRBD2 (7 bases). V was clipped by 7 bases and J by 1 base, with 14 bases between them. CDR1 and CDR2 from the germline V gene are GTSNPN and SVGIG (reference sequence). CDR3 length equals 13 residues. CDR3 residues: CASEGGQSYEQYF. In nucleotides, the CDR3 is TGTGCCTCCGAGGGGGGGCAATCCTACGAGCAGTACTTC.

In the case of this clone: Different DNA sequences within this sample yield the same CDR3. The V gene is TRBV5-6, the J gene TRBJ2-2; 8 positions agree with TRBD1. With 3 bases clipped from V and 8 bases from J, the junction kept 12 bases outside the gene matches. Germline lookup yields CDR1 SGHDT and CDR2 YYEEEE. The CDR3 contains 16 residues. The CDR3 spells CASSSRTGFKTGELFF. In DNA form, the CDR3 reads TGTGCCAGCAGCTCTAGGACAGGGTTTAAGACAGGGGAGCTGTTTTTT.

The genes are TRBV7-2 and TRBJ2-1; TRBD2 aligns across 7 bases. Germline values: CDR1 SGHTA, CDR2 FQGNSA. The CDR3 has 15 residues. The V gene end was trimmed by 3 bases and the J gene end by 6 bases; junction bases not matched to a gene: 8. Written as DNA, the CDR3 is TGTGCCAGCAGCTTGGGGGGGTCTAGGGTCAATGAGCAGTTCTTC. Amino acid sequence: CASSLGGSRVNEQFF.

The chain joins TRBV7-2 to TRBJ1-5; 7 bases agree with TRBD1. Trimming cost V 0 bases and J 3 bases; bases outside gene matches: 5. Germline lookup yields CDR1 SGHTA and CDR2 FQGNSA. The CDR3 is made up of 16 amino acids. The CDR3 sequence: CASSLADRDSNQPQHF. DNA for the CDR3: TGTGCCAGCAGCTTAGCTGACAGGGATTCCAATCAGCCCCAGCATTTT.

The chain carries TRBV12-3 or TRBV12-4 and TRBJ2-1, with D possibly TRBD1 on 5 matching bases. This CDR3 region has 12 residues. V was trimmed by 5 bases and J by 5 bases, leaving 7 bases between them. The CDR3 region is CASSQGDNEQFF. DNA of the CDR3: TGTGCCAGCAGTCAAGGGGACAATGAGCAGTTCTTC.

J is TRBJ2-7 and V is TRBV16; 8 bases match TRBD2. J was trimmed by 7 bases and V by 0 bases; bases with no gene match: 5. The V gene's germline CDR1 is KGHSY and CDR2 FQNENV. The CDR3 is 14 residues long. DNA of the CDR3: TGTGCCAGCAGCCAATCGCGGGGGGACGGGGAGCAGTACTTC. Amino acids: CASSQSRGDGEQYF.

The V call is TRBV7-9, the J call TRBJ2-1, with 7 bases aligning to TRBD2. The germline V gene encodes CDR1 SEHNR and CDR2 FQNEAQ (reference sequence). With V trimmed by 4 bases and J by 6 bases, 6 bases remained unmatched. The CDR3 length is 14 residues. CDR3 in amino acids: CASSSMGLSNEQFF. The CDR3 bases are TGTGCCAGCAGCTCTATGGGACTAAGCAATGAGCAGTTCTTC. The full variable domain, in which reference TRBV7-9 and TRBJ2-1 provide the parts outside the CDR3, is DTGVSQNPRHKITKRGQNVTFRCDPISEHNRLYWYRQTLGQGPEFLTYFQNEAQLEKSRLLSDRFSAERPKGSFSTLEIQRTEQGDSAMYLCASSSMGLSNEQFFGPGTRLTVL.

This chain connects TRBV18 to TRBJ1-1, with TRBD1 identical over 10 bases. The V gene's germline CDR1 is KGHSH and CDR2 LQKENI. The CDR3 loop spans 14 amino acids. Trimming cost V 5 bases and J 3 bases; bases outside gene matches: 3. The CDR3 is CASSSGTGDTEAFF. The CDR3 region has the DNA TGTGCCAGCTCATCTGGGACAGGGGACACTGAAGCTTTCTTT.

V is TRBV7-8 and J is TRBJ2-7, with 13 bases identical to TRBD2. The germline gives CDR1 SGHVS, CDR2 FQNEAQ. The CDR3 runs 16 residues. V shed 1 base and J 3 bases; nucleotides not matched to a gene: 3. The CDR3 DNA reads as TGTGCCAGCAGCTTAGGTCGGACTAGCGGGAGCTACGAGCAGTACTTC. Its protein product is CASSLGRTSGSYEQYF.

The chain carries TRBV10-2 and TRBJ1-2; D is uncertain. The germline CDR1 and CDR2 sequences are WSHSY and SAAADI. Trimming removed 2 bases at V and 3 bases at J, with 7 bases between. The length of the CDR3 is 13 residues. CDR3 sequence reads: CASSEAGYYGYTF. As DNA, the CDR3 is TGCGCCAGCAGTGAGGCAGGCTACTATGGCTACACCTTC.

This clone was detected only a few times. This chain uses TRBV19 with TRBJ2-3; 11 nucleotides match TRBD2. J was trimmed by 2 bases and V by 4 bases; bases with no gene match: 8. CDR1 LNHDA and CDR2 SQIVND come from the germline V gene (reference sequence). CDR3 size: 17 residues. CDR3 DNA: TGTGCCAGTAGTAAAATGACGACTAGCGGGGCCACAGATACGCAGTATTTT. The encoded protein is CASSKMTTSGATDTQYF.

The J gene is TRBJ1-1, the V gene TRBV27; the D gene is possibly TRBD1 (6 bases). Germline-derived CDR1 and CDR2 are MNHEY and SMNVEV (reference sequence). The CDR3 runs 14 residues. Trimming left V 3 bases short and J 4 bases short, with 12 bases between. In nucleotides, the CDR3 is TGTGCCAGCAGTTTCAACAGGGCTAGCACTGAAGCTTTCTTT. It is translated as CASSFNRASTEAFF.

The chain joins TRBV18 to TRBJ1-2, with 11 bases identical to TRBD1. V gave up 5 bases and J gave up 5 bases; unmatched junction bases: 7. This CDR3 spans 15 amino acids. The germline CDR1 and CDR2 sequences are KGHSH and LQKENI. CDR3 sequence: CASSSSDRGLYGYTF. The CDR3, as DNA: TGTGCCAGCTCATCGTCGGACAGGGGGCTATATGGCTACACCTTC.

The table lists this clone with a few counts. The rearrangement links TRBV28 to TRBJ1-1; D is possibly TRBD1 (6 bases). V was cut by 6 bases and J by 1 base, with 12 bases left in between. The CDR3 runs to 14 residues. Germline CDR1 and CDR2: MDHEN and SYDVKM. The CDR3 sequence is CASRGAGPNTEAFF. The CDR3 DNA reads TGTGCCAGCAGGGGGGCAGGACCGAACACTGAAGCTTTCTTT.

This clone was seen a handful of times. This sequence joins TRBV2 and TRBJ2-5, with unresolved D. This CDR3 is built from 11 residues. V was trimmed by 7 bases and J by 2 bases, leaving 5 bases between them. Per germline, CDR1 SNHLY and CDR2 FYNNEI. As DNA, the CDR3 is TGTGCCAGCAACATACAAGAGACCCAGTACTTC. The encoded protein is CASNIQETQYF.

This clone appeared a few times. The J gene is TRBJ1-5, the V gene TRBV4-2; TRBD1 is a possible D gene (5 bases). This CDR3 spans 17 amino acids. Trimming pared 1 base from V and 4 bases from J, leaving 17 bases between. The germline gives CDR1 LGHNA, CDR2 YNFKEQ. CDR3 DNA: TGTGCCAGCAGCCAAGTTTGGCGTCGGGGGTTTAATCAGCCCCAGCATTTT. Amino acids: CASSQVWRRGFNQPQHF.

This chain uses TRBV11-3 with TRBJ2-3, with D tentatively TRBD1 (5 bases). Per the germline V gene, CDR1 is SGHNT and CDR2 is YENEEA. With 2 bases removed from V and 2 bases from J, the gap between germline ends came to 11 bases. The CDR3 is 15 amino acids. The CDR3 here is CASSLQGHTTDTQYF. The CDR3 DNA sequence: TGTGCCAGCAGCTTACAAGGACACACCACAGATACGCAGTATTTT.

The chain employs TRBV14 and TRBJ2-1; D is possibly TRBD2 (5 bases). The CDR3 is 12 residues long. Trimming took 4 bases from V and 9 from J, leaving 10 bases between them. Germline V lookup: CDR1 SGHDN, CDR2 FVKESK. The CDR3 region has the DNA TGTGCCAGCAGCCCTAACGGAGGTGAGCAGTTCTTC. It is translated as CASSPNGGEQFF.

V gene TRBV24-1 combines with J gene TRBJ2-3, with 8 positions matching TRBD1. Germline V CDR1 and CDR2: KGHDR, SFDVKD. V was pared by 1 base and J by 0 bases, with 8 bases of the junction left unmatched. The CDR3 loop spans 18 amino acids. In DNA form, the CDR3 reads TGTGCCACCAGTGATTTAGTTTTTAGGGACAGGAGCACAGATACGCAGTATTTT. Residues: CATSDLVFRDRSTDTQYF.

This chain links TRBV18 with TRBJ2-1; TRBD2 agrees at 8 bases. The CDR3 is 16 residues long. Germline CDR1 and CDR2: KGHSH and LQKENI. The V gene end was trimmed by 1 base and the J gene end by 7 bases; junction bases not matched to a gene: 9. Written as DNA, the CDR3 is TGTGCCAGCTCACCACAAGCGGGAGATTTGGGGAATGAGCAGTTCTTC. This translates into CASSPQAGDLGNEQFF.

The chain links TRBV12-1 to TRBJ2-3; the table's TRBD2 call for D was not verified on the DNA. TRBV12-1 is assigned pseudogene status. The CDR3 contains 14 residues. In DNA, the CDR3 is TGTGCCAGCAGCCCCGGCGGGGGCACAGATACGCAGTATTTT. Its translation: CASSPGGGTDTQYF.

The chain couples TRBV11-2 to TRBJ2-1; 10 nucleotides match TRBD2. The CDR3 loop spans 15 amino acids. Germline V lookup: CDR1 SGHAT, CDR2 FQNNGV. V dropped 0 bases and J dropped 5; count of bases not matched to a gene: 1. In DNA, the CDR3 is TGTGCCAGCAGCTTAGACGGGACTAGCGACAATGAGCAGTTCTTC. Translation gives CASSLDGTSDNEQFF.

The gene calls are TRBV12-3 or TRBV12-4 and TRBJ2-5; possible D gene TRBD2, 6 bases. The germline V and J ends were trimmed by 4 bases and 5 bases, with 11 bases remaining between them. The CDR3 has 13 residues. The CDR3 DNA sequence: TGTGCCAGCAGTTGGCGGGGCGGGGAGACCCAGTACTTC. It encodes CASSWRGGETQYF.

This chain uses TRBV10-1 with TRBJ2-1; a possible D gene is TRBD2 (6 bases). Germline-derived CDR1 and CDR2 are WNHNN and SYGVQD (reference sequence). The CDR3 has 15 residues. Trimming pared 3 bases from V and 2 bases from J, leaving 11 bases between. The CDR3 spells CASSDRGNPYNEQFF. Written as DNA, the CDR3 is TGCGCCAGCAGTGATCGGGGGAACCCCTACAATGAGCAGTTCTTC.